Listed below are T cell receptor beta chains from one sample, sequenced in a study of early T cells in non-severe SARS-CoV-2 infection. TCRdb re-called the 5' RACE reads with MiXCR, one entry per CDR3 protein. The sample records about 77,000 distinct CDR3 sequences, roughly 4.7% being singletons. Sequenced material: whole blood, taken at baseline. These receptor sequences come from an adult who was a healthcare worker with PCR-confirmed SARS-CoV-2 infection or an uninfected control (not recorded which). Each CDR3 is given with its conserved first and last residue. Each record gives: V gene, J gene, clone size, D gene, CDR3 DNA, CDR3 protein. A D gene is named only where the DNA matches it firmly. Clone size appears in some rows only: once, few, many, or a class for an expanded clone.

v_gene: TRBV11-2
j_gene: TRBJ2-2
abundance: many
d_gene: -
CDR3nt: TGTGCCAGCAGCCTCCCGCCAGGCCCGAACACCGGGGAGCTGTTTTTT
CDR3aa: CASSLPPGPNTGELFF

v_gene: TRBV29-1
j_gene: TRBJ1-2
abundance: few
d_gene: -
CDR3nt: TGCAGCGTTGAAGGACAGGCCACCTTC
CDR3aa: CSVEGQATF

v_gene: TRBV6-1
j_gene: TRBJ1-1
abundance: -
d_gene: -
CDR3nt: TGTGCCAGCATTACGGACCCCGCTAGCACTGAAGCTTTCTTT
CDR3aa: CASITDPASTEAFF

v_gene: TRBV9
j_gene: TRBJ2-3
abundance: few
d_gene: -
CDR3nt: TGTGCCAGCAGCGACGCGCTACTCGAGATGTGGGCAGATACGCAGTATTTT
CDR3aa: CASSDALLEMWADTQYF

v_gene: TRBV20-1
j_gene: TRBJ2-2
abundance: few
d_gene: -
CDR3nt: TGCAGTGCTCCCATCTGGACCGGGGAGCTGTTTTTT
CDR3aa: CSAPIWTGELFF

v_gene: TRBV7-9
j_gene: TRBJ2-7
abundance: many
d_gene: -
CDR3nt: TGTGCCTCCGGGGGAGAGTCCCGCTACGAGCAGTACTTC
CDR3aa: CASGGESRYEQYF

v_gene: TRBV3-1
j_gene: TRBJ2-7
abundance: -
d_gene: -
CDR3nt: TGTGCCAGCAGGGGAGCACACGAGCAGTACTTC
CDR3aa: CASRGAHEQYF

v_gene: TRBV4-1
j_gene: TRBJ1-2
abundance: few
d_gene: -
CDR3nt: TGCGCCAGCAGCCAAGATGGGTCTCGGGCGGATGGCTACACCTTC
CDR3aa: CASSQDGSRADGYTF

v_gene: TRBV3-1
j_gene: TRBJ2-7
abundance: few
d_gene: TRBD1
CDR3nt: TGTGCCAGCAGCCAAAGAGGACAGGGGATCTCCTACGAGCAGTACTTC
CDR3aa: CASSQRGQGISYEQYF

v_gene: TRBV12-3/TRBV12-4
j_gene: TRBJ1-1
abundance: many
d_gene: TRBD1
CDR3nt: TGTGCCAGCAGAACAGGGGGGAACACTGAAGCTTTCTTT
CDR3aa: CASRTGGNTEAFF

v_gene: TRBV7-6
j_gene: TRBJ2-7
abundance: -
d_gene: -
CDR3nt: TGTGCCAGCAGCCGTATGCGCGTTGGTAGCTCCTACGAGCAGTACTTC
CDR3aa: CASSRMRVGSSYEQYF

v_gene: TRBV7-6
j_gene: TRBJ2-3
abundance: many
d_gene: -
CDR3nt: TGTGCCAGCAGCCTTGGTGGGGCGGAACTCACAGATACGCAGTATTTT
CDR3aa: CASSLGGAELTDTQYF

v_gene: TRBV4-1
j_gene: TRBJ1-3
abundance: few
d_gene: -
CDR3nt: TGCGCCAGCAGCCAAGGCCAGGGTTACTCTGGAAACACCATATATTTT
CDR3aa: CASSQGQGYSGNTIYF

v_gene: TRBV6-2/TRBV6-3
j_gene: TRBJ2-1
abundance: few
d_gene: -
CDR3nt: TGTGCCAGCAGTCCGGGAGATATTGAGCAGTTCTTC
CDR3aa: CASSPGDIEQFF

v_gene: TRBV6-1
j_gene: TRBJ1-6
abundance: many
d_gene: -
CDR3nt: TGTGCCAGCAGTGAACGGGGGCCCGTGACACCCCTCCACTTT
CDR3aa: CASSERGPVTPLHF

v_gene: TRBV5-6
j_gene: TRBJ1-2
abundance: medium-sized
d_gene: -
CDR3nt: TGTGCCAGCAGCTTGCCCGGGGGAACCCCTTATGGCTACACCTTC
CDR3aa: CASSLPGGTPYGYTF

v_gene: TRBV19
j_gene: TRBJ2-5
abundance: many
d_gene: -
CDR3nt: TGTGCCAGTAGCCCAGGGGTCGCCCAAGAGACCCAGTACTTC
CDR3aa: CASSPGVAQETQYF

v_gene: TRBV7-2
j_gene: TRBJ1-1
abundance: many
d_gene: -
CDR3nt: TGTGCCAGCAGCTCAGGGTTCGGAACTGAAGCTTTCTTT
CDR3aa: CASSSGFGTEAFF